Each of the 28 T cell receptor beta chains below was sequenced from the same sample in a study of T cells in Graves' hyperthyroidism and ophthalmopathy. RNA transcripts gave rise to amplified TCR beta CDR3 regions. RT-PCR in the first round (using the HTBI primer set) targeted the TCR CDR3. TCRdb analysed the multiplex PCR reads with MiXCR anew, one entry per CDR3 protein. In the table there are over 250,000 distinct CDR3 sequences, less than 30% of which are singletons. Material for sequencing was blood. The receptors originated from a man aged 40-50 years with Graves' hyperthyroidism that later progressed to Graves' ophthalmopathy.

This clonotype was picked up a small number of times. The V gene is TRBV5-4, the J gene TRBJ1-1; maybe TRBD1 (6 bases). Trimming removed 5 bases from V and 1 base from J, with 12 bases in between. This CDR3 is built from 14 residues. In germline, CDR1 is SGHNT, CDR2 YYREEE (reference sequence). As DNA, the CDR3 is TGTGCCAGCAGAGAACAGGGAACGAACACTGAAGCTTTCTTT. Translated: CASREQGTNTEAFF.

V and J are TRBV19 and TRBJ2-7; D ambiguous. V was pared by 6 bases and J by 3 bases, with 12 bases between. From germline, CDR1 is LNHDA and CDR2 SQIVND (reference sequence). This CDR3 contains 13 residues. As DNA, the CDR3 is TGTGCCAGTAGCCAACTCCGCCACTACGAGCAGTACTTC. Translating it yields CASSQLRHYEQYF.

The chain couples TRBV20-1 to TRBJ1-1; D is uncertain. This CDR3 has 15 amino acids. Trimming cost V 2 bases and J 2 bases, with 15 bases left between them. Germline V gives CDR1 DFQATT, CDR2 SNEGSKA (reference sequence). CDR3 bases: TGCAGTGCTAGACTACCCACAAACTTCAACACTGAAGCTTTCTTT. As protein: CSARLPTNFNTEAFF.

The chain joins TRBV6-2 or TRBV6-3 to TRBJ1-1; D is unresolved. The CDR3 loop spans 14 amino acids. Germline V gives CDR1 MNHEY, CDR2 SVGEGT. The ends were cut back, 2 bases at V and 1 base at J, with 8 bases in the middle. This chain's CDR3 is CASSYLNRNTEAFF. CDR3 nucleotides: TGTGCCAGCAGTTACCTTAACAGGAACACTGAAGCTTTCTTT.

Many counts were recorded for this clonotype. V is TRBV10-3 and J is TRBJ1-1; TRBD1 matches at 10 bases. CDR1 is ENHRY, CDR2 SYGVKD, per germline. The CDR3 runs 15 residues. J lost 5 bases, V lost 0 bases, and 3 bases had no gene match. The CDR3 sequence: CAISESTGGMTEAFF. CDR3 bases: TGTGCCATCAGTGAGTCGACAGGGGGCATGACTGAAGCTTTCTTT.

This rearrangement joins TRBV12-5 to TRBJ2-7; the D is unclear. Per germline, CDR1 LGHNT and CDR2 FRNRAP. The V end was cut by 3 bases, the J end by 2 bases, with 14 bases between. The CDR3 has 15 residues. CDR3 sequence (DNA): TGTGCTAGTGGTTTACCCTCGCGGAACCCCTACGAGCAGTACTTC. Residues: CASGLPSRNPYEQYF.

This clonotype was seen at least ten times. J is TRBJ1-2 and V is TRBV29-1; 7 bases are a match to TRBD1. Germline loops: CDR1 SQVTM, CDR2 ANQGSEA. J gave up 4 bases and V 4 bases, and 6 bases lay outside the gene matches. The CDR3 extends over 13 amino acids. The DNA for the CDR3 is TGCAGCGTTGGAACGGACAGGCGCTATGGCTACACCTTC. Translating it yields CSVGTDRRYGYTF.

As regards this clonotype: This may arise from a read error, as a much more abundant clone is one base away. The chain links TRBV29-1 to TRBJ2-6; TRBD1 agrees at 7 bases. There are 16 residues in the CDR3. Germline CDR1 is SQVTM and CDR2 is ANQGSEA. V shed 3 bases, J shed 4 bases, and the junction held 9 bases outside the gene matches. This chain's CDR3 is CSVDQSRGSGANVLTF. In nucleotides, the CDR3 is TGCAGCGTTGACCAAAGCAGGGGGAGCGGGGCCAACGTCCTGACTTTC.

The table lists this clonotype with many counts. This rearrangement joins TRBV24-1 to TRBJ2-5; 7 bases align to TRBD1. The CDR3 length is 16 residues. The trim removed 1 base at V and 5 bases at J, leaving 9 bases unmatched. Germline V gene sequence: CDR1 KGHDR, CDR2 SFDVKD. The CDR3 region is CATSDFPATGKETQYF. The CDR3 DNA reads as TGTGCCACCAGTGATTTCCCGGCGACAGGGAAGGAGACCCAGTACTTC.

In regard to this clonotype: One end of the junction fails to match germline, which may point to a read error. The chain uses TRBV28 and TRBJ1-2, with 8 bases aligning to TRBD1. Germline V gives CDR1 MDHEN, CDR2 SYDVKM. The CDR3 spans 16 residues. The CDR3 spells CASSFSPTGENYGYAF. The CDR3 DNA reads TGTGCCAGCAGTTTTTCCCCGACAGGGGAAAACTATGGCTACGCCTTC.

This clonotype has ten or more counts. Being one base from a much bigger clone, this may be a read error. The chain is built from TRBV11-2 and TRBJ1-1; 7 nucleotides align to TRBD1. This CDR3 is 18 amino acids long. Germline loops: CDR1 SGHAT, CDR2 FQNNGV. CDR3 DNA: TGTGCCAGCAGCTCTACCTACGACAGGGCGCGAATGAACACTGAAGCTTCCTTT. It specifies CASSSTYDRARMNTEASF. Full variable domain (outside the CDR3, taken from reference TRBV11-2 and TRBJ1-1): EAGVAQSPRYKIIEKRQSVAFWCNPISGHATLYWYQQILGQGPKLLIQFQNNGVVDDSQLPKDRFSAERLKGVDSTLKIQPAKLEDSAVYLCASSSTYDRARMNTEASFGQGTRLTVV.

The rearrangement links TRBV12-5 to TRBJ2-7; perhaps D is TRBD1 or TRBD2 (5 bases each). This CDR3 comprises 13 residues. Trimming shortened V by 4 bases and J by 4 bases, and 11 bases separated the two germline ends. Germline CDR1 reads LGHNT; CDR2 reads FRNRAP. The CDR3 loop is CASGSDGGYEQYF. Written as DNA, the CDR3 is TGTGCTAGTGGTTCAGATGGGGGATACGAGCAGTACTTC.

The V and J genes are TRBV18 and TRBJ2-7; 8 nucleotides match TRBD2. Germline V gene sequence: CDR1 KGHSH, CDR2 LQKENI. The length of the CDR3 is 14 residues. With V trimmed by 6 bases and J by 5 bases, 9 bases remained unmatched. CDR3 in DNA: TGTGCCAGCTCTCCCCGGGAGGGAGGGAACGAGCAGTACTTC. Its translation: CASSPREGGNEQYF.

The rearrangement links TRBV6-2 or TRBV6-3 to TRBJ2-7, with a weak D call TRBD1 (6 bases). The CDR3 consists of 16 residues. With 6 bases removed from V and 2 bases from J, the gap between germline ends came to 20 bases. Germline lookup yields CDR1 MNHEY and CDR2 SVGEGT. CDR3 amino acids: CASRSLYREGAYEQYF. Written as DNA, the CDR3 is TGTGCCAGCAGGAGCCTATACAGGGAAGGCGCCTACGAGCAGTACTTC.

There are many counts of this clonotype. The chain joins TRBV6-1 to TRBJ2-7; D is uncertain. V lost 7 bases and J lost 0, with 13 bases in between. The germline V gene has CDR1 MNHNS and CDR2 SASEGT. This CDR3 is 14 amino acids long. CDR3: CASTQKVPSYEQYF. CDR3 DNA sequence: TGTGCCAGCACCCAGAAGGTCCCCTCCTACGAGCAGTACTTC.

The V call is TRBV20-1, the J call TRBJ1-2; 11 positions match TRBD1. J gave up 5 bases and V 3 bases, and 2 bases lay outside the gene matches. CDR1 DFQATT and CDR2 SNEGSKA come from the germline V gene (reference sequence). The CDR3 extends over 13 amino acids. The CDR3 nucleotides read TGCAGTGCTAGTGGACAGGGGGCATATGGCTACACCTTC. This translates into CSASGQGAYGYTF.

The chain combines TRBV18 with TRBJ1-5; D not certain. Trimming removed 0 bases at V and 2 bases at J, with 11 bases between. CDR1 is KGHSH and CDR2 is LQKENI in the germline V gene. The CDR3 contains 16 residues. CDR3 nucleotides: TGTGCCAGCTCACCACCCCTCCGGCAGGGCAATCAGCCCCAGCATTTT. This translates into CASSPPLRQGNQPQHF.

This clonotype was seen many times. The rearrangement links TRBV2 to TRBJ2-5; D is uncertain. Germline V gene sequence: CDR1 SNHLY, CDR2 FYNNEI. With 6 bases removed from V and 1 base from J, the gap between germline ends came to 12 bases. The CDR3 has 14 residues. The CDR3 spells CASSLIGPQETQYF. CDR3 sequence (DNA): TGTGCCAGCAGCCTCATTGGGCCCCAAGAGACCCAGTACTTC.

This clonotype occurred many times. V gene TRBV12-3 or TRBV12-4 combines with J gene TRBJ2-2; 7 bases fit TRBD2. Trimming took 2 bases from V and 4 from J; bases not matched to a gene: 7. This CDR3 region has 16 residues. CDR3: CASSLTSGTITGELFF. The CDR3 nucleotides read TGTGCCAGCAGTTTAACCAGCGGGACGATCACCGGGGAGCTGTTTTTT.

This clonotype has a handful of counts. The chain combines TRBV6-1 with TRBJ2-5; 12 bases are a match to TRBD2. Germline V gives CDR1 MNHNS, CDR2 SASEGT. V was clipped by 4 bases and J by 4 bases; unmatched bases: 13. This CDR3 contains 18 residues. The CDR3 spells CASSAPDGTSGPLETQYF. The CDR3 DNA reads TGTGCCAGCAGTGCTCCGGACGGGACTAGCGGGCCCCTAGAGACCCAGTACTTC.

This clonotype was counted many times. The V and J genes are TRBV29-1 and TRBJ2-7; D may be TRBD2 (5 bases). The V gene lost 4 bases and the J gene lost 4 bases, with 11 bases spanning the gap. This CDR3 is built from 12 residues. The germline V gene has CDR1 SQVTM and CDR2 ANQGSEA. CDR3 coding DNA: TGCAGCGTTGCGGGGAGTGGTTACGAGCAGTACTTC. Translating it yields CSVAGSGYEQYF.

Many counts were recorded for this clonotype. The J gene is TRBJ1-1, the V gene TRBV29-1; D not resolved. The germline CDR1 and CDR2 sequences are SQVTM and ANQGSEA. The CDR3 sequence is 10 residues long. The ends were cut back, 2 bases at V and 5 bases at J, with 3 bases in the middle. The CDR3 DNA reads TGCAGCGTTGAAAGGACTGAAGCTTTCTTT. Protein sequence: CSVERTEAFF.

Many counts were recorded for this clonotype. V gene TRBV20-1 combines with J gene TRBJ1-5; 9 nucleotides align to TRBD1. J was trimmed by 4 bases and V by 3 bases; bases with no gene match: 1. Germline V gives CDR1 DFQATT, CDR2 SNEGSKA (reference sequence). CDR3 size: 13 residues. The CDR3 region has the DNA TGCAGTGCTAGGGGGACAGGGAATCAGCCCCAGCATTTT. Translation gives CSARGTGNQPQHF.

This clonotype was seen ten or more times. The rearrangement joins TRBV5-1 to TRBJ2-5; possibly TRBD1 for D (5 bases). Trimming shortened V by 0 bases and J by 4 bases, and 10 bases separated the two germline ends. The CDR3 is 14 amino acids. Germline V lookup: CDR1 SGHRS, CDR2 YFSETQ. The CDR3 DNA is TGCGCCAGCAGCTTGGGCAGGGTACCAGAGACCCAGTACTTC. It encodes CASSLGRVPETQYF.

This clonotype has a count of ten or more. The rearrangement links TRBV11-3 to TRBJ1-2; tentatively, D is TRBD1 (5 bases). CDR1 and CDR2 (germline): SGHNT, YENEEA. V shed 6 bases and J shed 4 bases, with 15 bases lying between them. This CDR3 contains 14 residues. As DNA, the CDR3 is TGTGCCAGCAGGCCCGGGGGGGGGAGCTATGGCTACACCTTC. Translating gives CASRPGGGSYGYTF. Looking up the rest from reference TRBV11-3 and TRBJ1-2 gives the full variable domain: EAGVVQSPRYKIIEKKQPVAFWCNPISGHNTLYWYLQNLGQGPELLIRYENEEAVDDSQLPKDRFSAERLKGVDSTLKIQPAELGDSAVYLCASRPGGGSYGYTFGSGTRLTVV.

There are many counts of this clonotype. This chain connects TRBV5-1 to TRBJ2-7, with 7 bases lining up with TRBD1. The germline gives CDR1 SGHRS, CDR2 YFSETQ. The J segment lost 7 bases and the V segment lost 3 bases, leaving 10 bases of the junction unmatched. CDR3 size: 14 residues. This chain's CDR3 is CASSSRDSGREQYF. The DNA of the CDR3 is TGCGCCAGCAGCTCCCGGGACAGTGGTCGGGAGCAGTACTTC.

The chain joins TRBV6-2 or TRBV6-3 to TRBJ2-2; 8 positions match TRBD2. The CDR3 consists of 15 residues. Germline V CDR1 and CDR2: MNHEY, SVGEGT. The trim removed 9 bases at V and 4 bases at J, leaving 10 bases unmatched. CDR3 protein: CASRGTRAGTGELFF. The DNA of the CDR3 is TGTGCCAGTAGAGGGACTAGAGCGGGCACCGGGGAGCTGTTTTTT.

The chain is built from TRBV2 and TRBJ2-7, with TRBD1 identical over 8 bases. The V and J ends lost 7 bases and 3 bases, in that order; junction bases with no gene match: 17. CDR3 length: 17 amino acids. Germline CDR1 reads SNHLY; CDR2 reads FYNNEI. The CDR3 region is CASKLRLDQGAIYEQYF. The CDR3 DNA is TGTGCCAGCAAACTTAGGCTGGACCAGGGGGCAATCTACGAGCAGTACTTC.